These 27 T cell receptor beta chains originate from one sample sequenced in a study of CXCR3-negative and CXCR3-positive naive CD8 T cells. UMI-tagged TRB cDNA libraries were built via 5' RACE. TCRdb reprocessed the 5' RACE reads and reports one entry per CDR3 protein, with no DNA. This sample contains approximately 24,000 distinct CDR3 sequences. Source material: naive CXCR3- CD8+ T cells from blood. Subset in this sample: CD45RO-CCR7+CD27+CD95- naive CD8+ T cells lacking CXCR3 (TNR3-). These receptors all stem from a human donor in good health. Some clones in this sample may be carry-over from other donors' samples.

The chain joins TRBV12-3 or TRBV12-4 to TRBJ2-6. CDR3 length: 16 residues. The CDR3 sequence is CASSPQTESRANVLTF.

The chain's CDR3 is CASSQDPPGLREKLFF. The rearrangement joins TRBV4-3 to TRBJ1-4. This CDR3 region has 16 residues. CDR1 LGHNA and CDR2 YSLEER come from the germline V gene.

This chain joins TRBV13 and TRBJ2-1; TCRdb's D call of TRBD2 is untestable without DNA. The CDR3 extends over 17 amino acids. The germline V gene encodes CDR1 PRHDT and CDR2 FYEKMQ (reference sequence). The CDR3 loop reads CASSFPSGSIADNEQFF.

The V gene is TRBV5-5, the J gene TRBJ2-1. Germline V gene sequence: CDR1 SGHKS, CDR2 YYEKEE (reference sequence). The CDR3 totals 14 residues. The CDR3: CASSLASPYNEQFF. The full variable domain, in which reference TRBV5-5 and TRBJ2-1 provide the parts outside the CDR3, is DAGVTQSPTHLIKTRGQQVTLRCSPISGHKSVSWYQQVLGQGPQFIFQYYEKEERGRGNFPDRFSARQFPNYSSELNVNALLLGDSALYLCASSLASPYNEQFFGPGTRLTVL.

This chain joins TRBV27 and TRBJ2-7; TCRdb's D call, TRBD1, is unchecked because there is no DNA. Germline CDR1 is MNHEY and CDR2 is SMNVEV (reference sequence). CDR3 length: 13 residues. The CDR3 spells CASSAGQVYEQYF.

The chain has TRBV5-1 and TRBJ2-7; TCRdb designates TRBD2, a call that cannot be tested without DNA. The CDR3 sequence is 15 residues long. The germline gives CDR1 SGHRS, CDR2 YFSETQ. The CDR3 spells CASSSGTSGIYEQYF.

The chain links TRBV4-3 to TRBJ1-2. CDR1 LGHNA and CDR2 YSLEER come from the germline V gene. The CDR3 is 15 residues long. CDR3 sequence: CASSPNRLGSYGYTF.

The CDR3 here is CSARVGAGGGAYEQYF. This chain links TRBV20-1 with TRBJ2-7; lacking DNA, the TRBD2 call made by TCRdb goes unchecked. CDR3 size: 16 residues. The V gene's germline CDR1 is DFQATT and CDR2 SNEGSKA (reference sequence).

This chain links TRBV29-1 with TRBJ2-7; the D call of TRBD1 rests on TCRdb alone, since no DNA is present to check it. Germline loops: CDR1 SQVTM, CDR2 ANQGSEA. The CDR3 sequence is 13 residues long. This chain's CDR3 is CSGTGGSSYEQYF.

This chain's CDR3 is CASSDVVTGNQPQHF. This sequence joins TRBV25-1 and TRBJ1-5; TCRdb lists TRBD1, though no DNA is available to test this call. The CDR3 totals 15 residues. Germline V gene lookup returns CDR1 MGHDK and CDR2 SYGVNS.

This clonotype is medium-sized by frequency. The chain carries TRBV10-3 and TRBJ1-1; TCRdb's D call of TRBD1 is untestable without DNA. The CDR3 length is 14 residues. Germline V gene data show CDR1 as ENHRY and CDR2 as SYGVKD. CDR3 loop: CAISDSVGVPEAFF.

The chain has TRBV9 and TRBJ2-1; the D gene TCRdb calls, TRBD1, cannot be checked with no DNA. Germline V lookup: CDR1 SGDLS, CDR2 YYNGEE. The CDR3 sequence is 13 residues long. CDR3: CASSSGARNEQFF. The full variable domain, its missing parts supplied by reference TRBV9 and TRBJ2-1, is DSGVTQTPKHLITATGQRVTLRCSPRSGDLSVYWYQQSLDQGLQFLIQYYNGEERAKGNILERFSAQQFPDLHSELNLSSLELGDSALYFCASSSGARNEQFFGPGTRLTVL.

CDR3 loop: CASSLWKETQYF. The gene calls are TRBV6-2 or TRBV6-3 and TRBJ2-5. Germline values: CDR1 MNHEY, CDR2 SVGEGT. The CDR3 spans 12 residues.

V and J are TRBV12-3 or TRBV12-4 and TRBJ2-5. This CDR3 spans 14 amino acids. The CDR3 here is CASSSGTFLETQYF.

Judged by frequency, this clonotype is medium-sized. CDR3 region: CASSQVNLGLAVTDTQYF. This chain links TRBV4-1 with TRBJ2-3; TCRdb designates TRBD2, a call that cannot be tested without DNA. Germline CDR1 reads MGHRA; CDR2 reads YSYEKL. The CDR3 sequence is 18 residues long.

The rearrangement links TRBV6-5 to TRBJ2-3. The CDR3 extends over 12 amino acids. The germline gives CDR1 MNHEY, CDR2 SVGAGI. The CDR3 here is CASRGFTATQYF.

V and J are TRBV28 and TRBJ2-7; the TRBD1 assignment by TCRdb is unverifiable without DNA. Germline V CDR1 and CDR2: MDHEN, SYDVKM. The CDR3 length is 15 residues. This chain's CDR3 is CASNPGQGAVYEQYF. The whole variable domain, remainder taken from reference TRBV28 and TRBJ2-7, is DVKVTQSSRYLVKRTGEKVFLECVQDMDHENMFWYRQDPGLGLRLIYFSYDVKMKEKGDIPEGYSVSREKKERFSLILESASTNQTSMYLCASNPGQGAVYEQYFGPGTRLTVT.

The chain links TRBV4-2 to TRBJ1-2. This CDR3 contains 14 residues. Looked up from germline, CDR1 is LGHNA and CDR2 is YNFKEQ. CDR3: CASSQVEFNYGYTF.

V is TRBV14 and J is TRBJ2-1. CDR3 length: 14 amino acids. Germline V gene data show CDR1 as SGHDN and CDR2 as FVKESK. CDR3 residues: CASSQELSYNEQFF.

The chain recombines TRBV5-1 with TRBJ2-1. The CDR3 spans 13 residues. CDR1 SGHRS and CDR2 YFSETQ come from the germline V gene. The CDR3 reads CASSLIGGNEQFF.

CDR3 loop: CSAPIAGGPDEQFF. V and J are TRBV20-1 and TRBJ2-1; TCRdb gives TRBD2 as the D gene, but with no DNA this cannot be confirmed. Germline-derived CDR1 and CDR2 are DFQATT and SNEGSKA (reference sequence). There are 14 residues in the CDR3.

The rearrangement joins TRBV7-9 to TRBJ2-7; as DNA is missing, the TRBD1 call by TCRdb cannot be tested. This CDR3 spans 16 amino acids. Germline lookup yields CDR1 SEHNR and CDR2 FQNEAQ (reference sequence). The CDR3 loop reads CASRAPGQGEGYEQYF. The full variable domain, rest sourced from reference TRBV7-9 and TRBJ2-7, is DTGVSQNPRHKITKRGQNVTFRCDPISEHNRLYWYRQTLGQGPEFLTYFQNEAQLEKSRLLSDRFSAERPKGSFSTLEIQRTEQGDSAMYLCASRAPGQGEGYEQYFGPGTRLTVT.

The rearrangement uses TRBV5-1 and TRBJ2-2; checking the TCRdb D call of TRBD2 is not possible without DNA. This CDR3 is built from 18 residues. Germline V gene sequence: CDR1 SGHRS, CDR2 YFSETQ. The CDR3 loop reads CASSLGLAGDPNTGELFF.

The chain links TRBV19 to TRBJ2-5; TCRdb's D call, TRBD1, is unchecked because there is no DNA. The CDR3 loop spans 15 amino acids. Germline V gene lookup returns CDR1 LNHDA and CDR2 SQIVND (reference sequence). This CDR3 is CASSRPPVPQETQYF. The whole variable domain, remainder taken from reference TRBV19 and TRBJ2-5, is DGGITQSPKYLFRKEGQNVTLSCEQNLNHDAMYWYRQDPGQGLRLIYYSQIVNDFQKGDIAEGYSVSREKKESFPLTVTSAQKNPTAFYLCASSRPPVPQETQYFGPGTRLLVL.

The chain uses TRBV6-6 and TRBJ2-7; TCRdb reports TRBD2, a call that lacks DNA to check it against. The CDR3 covers 16 residues. Germline V gives CDR1 MNHNY, CDR2 SVGAGI (reference sequence). The CDR3 spells CASSYQTSGGLYEQYF.

The chain is built from TRBV29-1 and TRBJ2-1. Germline V lookup: CDR1 SQVTM, CDR2 ANQGSEA. This CDR3 contains 13 residues. CDR3 in amino acids: CSVEVPANNEQFF.

The rearrangement links TRBV4-1 to TRBJ2-2; the D call of TRBD2 rests on TCRdb alone, since no DNA is present to check it. In germline, CDR1 is MGHRA, CDR2 YSYEKL. The CDR3 has 20 amino acids. CDR3 residues: CASSQDDVREAGGLAGELFF.